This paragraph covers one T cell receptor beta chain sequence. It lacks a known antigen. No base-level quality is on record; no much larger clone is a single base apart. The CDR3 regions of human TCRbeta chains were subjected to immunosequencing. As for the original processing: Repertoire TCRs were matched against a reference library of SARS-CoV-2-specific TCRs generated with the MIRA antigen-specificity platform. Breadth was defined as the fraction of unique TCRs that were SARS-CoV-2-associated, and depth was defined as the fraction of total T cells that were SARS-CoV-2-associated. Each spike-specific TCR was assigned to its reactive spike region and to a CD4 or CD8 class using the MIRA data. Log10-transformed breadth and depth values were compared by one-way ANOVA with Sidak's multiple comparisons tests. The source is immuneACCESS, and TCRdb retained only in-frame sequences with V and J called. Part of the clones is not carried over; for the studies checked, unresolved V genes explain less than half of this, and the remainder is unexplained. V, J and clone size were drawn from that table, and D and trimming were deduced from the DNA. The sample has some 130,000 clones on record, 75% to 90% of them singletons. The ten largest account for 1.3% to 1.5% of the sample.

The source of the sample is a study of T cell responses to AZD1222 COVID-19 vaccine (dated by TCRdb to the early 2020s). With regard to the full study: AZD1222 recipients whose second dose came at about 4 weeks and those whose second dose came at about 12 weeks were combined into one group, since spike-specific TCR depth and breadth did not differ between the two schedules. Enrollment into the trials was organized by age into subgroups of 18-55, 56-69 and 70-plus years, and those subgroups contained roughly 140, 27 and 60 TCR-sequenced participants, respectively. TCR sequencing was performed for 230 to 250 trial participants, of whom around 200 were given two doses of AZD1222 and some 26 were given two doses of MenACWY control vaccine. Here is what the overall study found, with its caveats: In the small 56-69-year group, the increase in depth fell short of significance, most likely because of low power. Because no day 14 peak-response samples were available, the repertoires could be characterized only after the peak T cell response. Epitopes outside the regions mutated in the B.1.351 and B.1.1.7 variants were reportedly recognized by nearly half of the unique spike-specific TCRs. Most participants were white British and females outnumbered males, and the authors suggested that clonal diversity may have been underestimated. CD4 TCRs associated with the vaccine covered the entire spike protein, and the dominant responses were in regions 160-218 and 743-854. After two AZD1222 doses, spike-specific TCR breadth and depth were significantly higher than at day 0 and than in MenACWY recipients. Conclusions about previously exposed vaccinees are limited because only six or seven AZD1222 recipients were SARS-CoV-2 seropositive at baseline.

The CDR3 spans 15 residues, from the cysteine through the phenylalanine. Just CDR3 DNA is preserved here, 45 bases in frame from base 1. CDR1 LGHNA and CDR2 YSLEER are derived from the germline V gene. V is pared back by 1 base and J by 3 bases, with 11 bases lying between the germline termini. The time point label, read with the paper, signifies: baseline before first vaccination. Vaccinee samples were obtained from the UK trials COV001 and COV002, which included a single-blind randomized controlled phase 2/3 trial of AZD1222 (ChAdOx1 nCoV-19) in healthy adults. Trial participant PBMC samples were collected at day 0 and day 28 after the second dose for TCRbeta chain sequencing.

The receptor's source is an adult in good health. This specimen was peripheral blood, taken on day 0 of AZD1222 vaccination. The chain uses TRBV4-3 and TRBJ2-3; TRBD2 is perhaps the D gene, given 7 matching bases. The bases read TGCGCCAGCAGCCAAGGAGGGGGGGCAACAGATACGCAGTATTTT. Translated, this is CASSQGGGATDTQYF.